This T cell receptor beta chain was retrieved from a study of Graves' ophthalmopathy and Graves' hyperthyroidism. For repertoire sequencing, the TCR beta CDR3 regions were amplified from RNA transcripts. Second-round multiplex PCR followed a first-round RT-PCR using HTBI primers. Via MiXCR, TCRdb re-called the multiplex PCR reads, giving one row per CDR3 protein. This table has some 200,000 distinct CDR3 sequences, 25% to 35% appearing once. A duration under 3 months, NOSPECS ≥4, CAS ≥3 and moderate-to-severe activity characterized the donors with ophthalmopathy. The length of the CDR3 is 13 residues. V lost 6 bases, J lost 3 bases, and 12 bases lay in between. This clonotype was seen repeatedly, ten times or more. Its antigen is unknown. Study-level points and caveats: Among expanded thyroid clonotypes above 0.001 frequency, most also occurred in blood. The model's prediction of ophthalmopathy progression had 70.59% sensitivity and 72% to 80% specificity. In separating ophthalmopathy from stable hyperthyroidism, a 13-signature model achieved roughly 87% sensitivity and around 81% specificity.

Sequencing used peripheral blood. This TCR was sampled from a man in his fifties or sixties with Graves' ophthalmopathy. The chain has TRBV12-3 or TRBV12-4 and TRBJ2-7; TRBD1 is a possible D gene (6 bases). The CDR3 sequence is CASSLDSLYEQYF. CDR3 sequence (DNA): TGTGCCAGCAGCCTGGACAGTCTCTACGAGCAGTACTTC.